These T cell receptor beta chains were read from a single sample in a study of blood T cells in healthy people across ages. One entry per CDR3 protein, called by TCRdb with MiXCR from the 5' RACE reads. The sample holds 1,500,000 or so distinct CDR3 sequences, 59% seen once. Input material: blood. All receptors derive from a man between 18 and 29 years old in good health. The CDR3 runs from the conserved cysteine through the conserved F or W. Each record gives: clone size, V gene, J gene, D gene, CDR3 protein, CDR3 DNA. The D gene is left open where the match is weak. The size of a clone is reported for some rows only, either as once, few or many, or as a class for expanded clones.

.	TRBV6-2/TRBV6-3	TRBJ2-5	TRBD2	CASRPRGGSEETQYF	TGTGCCAGCAGGCCTCGCGGGGGTTCTGAAGAGACCCAGTACTTC
.	TRBV7-2	TRBJ2-3	TRBD2	CASSFGLAVADTQYF	TGTGCCAGCAGCTTCGGACTAGCGGTGGCAGATACGCAGTATTTT
.	TRBV18	TRBJ1-1	.	CASSPEGENTEAFF	TGTGCCAGCTCACCAGAGGGTGAGAACACTGAAGCTTTCTTT
.	TRBV6-1	TRBJ2-7	TRBD2	CASSEVVAGLFEQYF	TGTGCCAGCAGTGAGGTTGTAGCGGGACTATTCGAGCAGTACTTC
.	TRBV4-1	TRBJ2-1	TRBD2	CASSQGNSGGPDEQFF	TGCGCCAGCAGCCAAGGGAATAGCGGGGGGCCCGACGAGCAGTTCTTC
.	TRBV14	TRBJ2-5	.	CSSSRRGSAKLGTQYF	TGTTCCAGCAGCCGGAGAGGGTCAGCCAAGTTGGGGACCCAGTACTTC
.	TRBV15	TRBJ2-3	.	CATERTNSDVFYTDTQYF	TGTGCCACCGAACGAACCAATTCAGATGTTTTTTACACAGATACGCAGTATTTT
many	TRBV10-3	TRBJ2-5	.	CAISESGRIQETQYF	TGTGCCATCAGTGAGTCGGGCAGGATCCAAGAGACCCAGTACTTC
.	TRBV6-6	TRBJ1-2	.	CASSYQDRNYGYTF	TGTGCCAGCAGTTACCAAGACAGGAACTATGGCTACACCTTC
.	TRBV20-1	TRBJ1-6	.	CSARVAGNQSPLHF	TGCAGTGCTAGGGTGGCAGGGAATCAGTCACCCCTCCACTTT
.	TRBV20-1	TRBJ1-2	.	CSARDSERPYGYTF	TGCAGTGCTAGAGACAGCGAACGGCCTTATGGCTACACCTTC
.	TRBV7-6	TRBJ2-1	TRBD2	CASSLVASGRSLQFF	TGTGCCAGCAGCTTAGTGGCTAGCGGGAGGTCACTCCAGTTCTTC
few	TRBV5-1	TRBJ2-5	.	CASSLIQRNQETQYF	TGCGCCAGCAGCTTAATTCAGCGGAACCAAGAGACCCAGTACTTC
.	TRBV28	TRBJ2-7	.	CASSTTEGADEQYF	TGTGCCAGCAGTACAACCGAAGGGGCAGACGAGCAGTACTTC
.	TRBV4-3	TRBJ2-1	.	CASSQAFRKNEQFF	TGCGCCAGCAGCCAAGCCTTTAGGAAGAATGAGCAGTTCTTC
.	TRBV4-2	TRBJ1-1	.	CASSLPEGTEAFF	TGTGCCAGCAGCCTCCCGGAGGGGACTGAAGCTTTCTTT
.	TRBV7-9	TRBJ2-7	.	CASSQAAYEQYF	TGTGCCAGCAGCCAGGCGGCCTACGAGCAGTACTTC
.	TRBV7-2	TRBJ2-3	TRBD2	CASILGAGGYIDTQYF	TGTGCCAGCATCCTCGGCGCGGGGGGGTACATAGATACGCAGTATTTT
few	TRBV27	TRBJ2-7	TRBD1	CASKGTGAYEQYF	TGTGCCAGCAAGGGGACAGGGGCCTACGAGCAGTACTTC
.	TRBV13	TRBJ2-7	TRBD2	CASSLRREGTYEQYF	TGTGCCAGCAGCTTGAGGCGGGAGGGTACGTACGAGCAGTACTTC
.	TRBV29-1	TRBJ2-6	.	CSVDITGANVLTF	TGCAGCGTTGACATTACTGGGGCCAACGTCCTGACTTTC
few	TRBV6-5	TRBJ2-1	.	CASRSFAGSRNEQFF	TGTGCCAGCAGGTCGTTCGCGGGATCGAGGAATGAGCAGTTCTTC